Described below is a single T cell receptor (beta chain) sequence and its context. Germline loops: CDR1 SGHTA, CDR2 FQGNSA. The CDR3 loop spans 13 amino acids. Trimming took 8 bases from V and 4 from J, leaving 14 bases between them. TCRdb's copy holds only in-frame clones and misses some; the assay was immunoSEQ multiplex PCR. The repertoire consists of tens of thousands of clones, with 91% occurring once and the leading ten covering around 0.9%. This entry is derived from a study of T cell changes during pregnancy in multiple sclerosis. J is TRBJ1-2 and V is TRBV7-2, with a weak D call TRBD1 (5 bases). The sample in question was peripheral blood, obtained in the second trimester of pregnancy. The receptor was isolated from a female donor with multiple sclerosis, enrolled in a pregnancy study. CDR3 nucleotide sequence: TGTGCCAGCGGGGCGGGGGGGGGCTATGGCTACACCTTC. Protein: CASGAGGGYGYTF.